The entry that follows covers one TCR beta chain sequence. This specimen comes from a study of OX40 agonist ivuxolimab in advanced cancers. Study background: Ivuxolimab, an agonistic anti-OX40 (CD134) antibody, was given to patients.

The assay was immunoSEQ multiplex PCR, and TCRdb's table has in-frame clones only and misses some. The profile shows over 55,000 clones, roughly 84% of them singletons. The sequencing used CD4+ or CD8+ T cells sorted from blood, collected in a trial of the OX40 agonist ivuxolimab. This TCR was sampled from an adult with an advanced solid tumor such as melanoma, head and neck, liver or kidney cancer.

The CDR3 sequence: CASSPTIGLNYGYTF. For the CDR3, the DNA is TGTGCCAGCAGCCCTACTATCGGACTTAACTATGGCTACACCTTC. This chain connects TRBV6-6 to TRBJ1-2, with D hard to call. Between the trimmed V and J ends, which lost 6 bases and 1 base, there was a span of 15 bases. The CDR3 extends over 15 amino acids. Germline CDR1 MNHNY, CDR2 SVGAGI (reference sequence).